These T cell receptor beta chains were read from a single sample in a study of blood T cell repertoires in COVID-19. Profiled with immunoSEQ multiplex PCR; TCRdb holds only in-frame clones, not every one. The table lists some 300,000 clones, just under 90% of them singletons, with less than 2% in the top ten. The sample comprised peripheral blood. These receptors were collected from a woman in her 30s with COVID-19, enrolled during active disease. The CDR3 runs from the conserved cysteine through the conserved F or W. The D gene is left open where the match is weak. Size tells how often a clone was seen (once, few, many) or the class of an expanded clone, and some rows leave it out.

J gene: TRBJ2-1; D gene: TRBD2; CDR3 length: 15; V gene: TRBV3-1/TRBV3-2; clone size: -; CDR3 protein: CASSQDPGGYNEQFF; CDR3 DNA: TGTGCCAGCAGCCAAGATCCGGGGGGCTACAATGAGCAGTTCTTC
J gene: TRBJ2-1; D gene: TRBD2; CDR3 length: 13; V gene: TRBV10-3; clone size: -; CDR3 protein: CAIRDGGNDEQFF; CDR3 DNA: TGTGCCATCAGGGACGGGGGGAACGACGAGCAGTTCTTC
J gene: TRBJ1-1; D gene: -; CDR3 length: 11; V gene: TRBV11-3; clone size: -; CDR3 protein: CASSYKTEAFF; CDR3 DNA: TGTGCCAGCAGCTATAAAACTGAAGCTTTCTTT
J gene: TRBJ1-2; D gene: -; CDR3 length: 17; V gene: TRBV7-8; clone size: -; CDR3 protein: CASSLNPRELYGYGYTF; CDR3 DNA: TGTGCCAGCAGCTTAAATCCACGAGAGTTGTACGGTTATGGCTACACCTTC
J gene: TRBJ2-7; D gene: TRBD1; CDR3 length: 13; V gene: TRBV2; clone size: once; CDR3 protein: CASRWTGGEQQYF; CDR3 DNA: TGTGCCAGCAGATGGACAGGGGGCGAACAGCAGTACTTC
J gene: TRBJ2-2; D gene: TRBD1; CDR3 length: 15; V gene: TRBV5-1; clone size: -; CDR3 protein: CASSSATGGPGELFF; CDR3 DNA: TGCGCCAGCAGCTCAGCGACAGGGGGCCCCGGGGAGCTGTTTTTT
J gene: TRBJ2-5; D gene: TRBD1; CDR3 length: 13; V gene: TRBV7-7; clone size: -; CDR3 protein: CASSLDREETQYF; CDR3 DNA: TGTGCCAGCAGCTTGGACAGGGAAGAGACCCAGTACTTC
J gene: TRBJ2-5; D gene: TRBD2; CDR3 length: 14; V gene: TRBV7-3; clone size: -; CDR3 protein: CASSRAGGHETQYF; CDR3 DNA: TGTGCCAGCAGCCGAGCGGGGGGGCACGAGACCCAGTACTTC
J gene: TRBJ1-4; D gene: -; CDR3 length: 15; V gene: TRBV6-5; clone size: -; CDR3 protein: CASSYSDRGSEKLFF; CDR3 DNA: TGTGCCAGCAGTTACTCGGACAGAGGGAGCGAAAAACTGTTTTTT
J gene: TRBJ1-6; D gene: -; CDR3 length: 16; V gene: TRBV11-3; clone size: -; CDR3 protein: CASRGGLSSYNSPLHF; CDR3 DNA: TGTGCCAGCAGGGGAGGATTAAGCTCCTATAATTCACCCCTCCACTTT
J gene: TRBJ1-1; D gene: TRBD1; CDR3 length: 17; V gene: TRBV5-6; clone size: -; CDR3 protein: CASSRTGRWLMNTEAFF; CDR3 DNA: TGTGCCAGCAGCCGGACAGGGCGATGGCTCATGAACACTGAAGCTTTCTTT
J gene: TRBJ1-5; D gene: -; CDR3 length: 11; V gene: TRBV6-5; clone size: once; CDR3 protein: CAAGRNQPQHF; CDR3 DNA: TGTGCCGCGGGTAGGAATCAGCCCCAGCATTTT
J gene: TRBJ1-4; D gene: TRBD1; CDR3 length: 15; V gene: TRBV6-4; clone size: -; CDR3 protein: CASSDSGQPNEKLFF; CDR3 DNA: TGTGCCAGCAGTGACTCGGGACAGCCTAATGAAAAACTGTTTTTT
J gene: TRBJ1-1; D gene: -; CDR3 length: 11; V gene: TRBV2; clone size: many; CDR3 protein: CASSEAYEAFF; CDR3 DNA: TGTGCCAGCAGTGAAGCATATGAAGCTTTCTTT
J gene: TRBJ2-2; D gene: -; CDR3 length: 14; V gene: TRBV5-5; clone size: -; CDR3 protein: CASGRLTNTGELFF; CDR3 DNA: TGTGCCAGCGGGAGGTTGACGAACACCGGGGAGCTGTTTTTT
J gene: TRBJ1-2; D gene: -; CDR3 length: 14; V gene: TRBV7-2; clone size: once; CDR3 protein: CASSPRGEGYGYTF; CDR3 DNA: TGTGCCAGCAGCCCACGGGGGGAAGGCTATGGCTACACCTTC
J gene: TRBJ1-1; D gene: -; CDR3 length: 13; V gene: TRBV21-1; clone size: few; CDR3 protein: CASGTGGNTEAFF; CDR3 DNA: TGTGCCAGCGGGACAGGGGGAAACACTGAAGCTTTCTTT